Sequencing of this TCR beta chain was carried out in a study of shared clonotypes between healthy human individuals. TCRdb keeps only in-frame clones here, not all; method: immunoSEQ multiplex PCR. The sample holds some 470,000 clones, 60% to 85% seen once. Germline-derived CDR1 and CDR2 are GTSNPN and SVGIG (reference sequence). The CDR3 has 16 residues. V was clipped by 7 bases and J by 1 base, with 20 bases between them. The chain combines TRBV30 with TRBJ1-3; D gene ambiguous. This TCR came from a woman in her forties in good health. Some clones in this sample may be carry-over from other donors' samples. The sequenced material came from PBMCs. CDR3 sequence (DNA): TGTGCCTTTACACACATTTCGGGGATATCTGGAAACACCATATATTTT. Amino acid sequence: CAFTHISGISGNTIYF.